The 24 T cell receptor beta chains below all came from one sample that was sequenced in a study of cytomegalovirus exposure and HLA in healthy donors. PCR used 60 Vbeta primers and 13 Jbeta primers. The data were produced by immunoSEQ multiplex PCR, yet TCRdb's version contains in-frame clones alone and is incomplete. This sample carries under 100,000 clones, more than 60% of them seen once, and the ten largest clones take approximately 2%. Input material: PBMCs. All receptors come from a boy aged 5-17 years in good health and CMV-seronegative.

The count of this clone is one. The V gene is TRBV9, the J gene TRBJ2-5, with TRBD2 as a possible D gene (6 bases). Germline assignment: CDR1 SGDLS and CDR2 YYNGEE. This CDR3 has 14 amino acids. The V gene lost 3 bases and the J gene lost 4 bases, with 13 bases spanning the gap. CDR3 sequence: CASSDDGRVETQYF. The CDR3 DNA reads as TGTGCCAGCAGCGACGACGGGAGAGTAGAGACCCAGTACTTC.

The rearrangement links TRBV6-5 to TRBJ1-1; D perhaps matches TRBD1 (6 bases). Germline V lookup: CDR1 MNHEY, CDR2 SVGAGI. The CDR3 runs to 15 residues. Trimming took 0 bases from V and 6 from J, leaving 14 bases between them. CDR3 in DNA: TGTGCCAGCAGTTACTCGAGACAGGTTAAAGCTGAAGCTTTCTTT. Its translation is CASSYSRQVKAEAFF.

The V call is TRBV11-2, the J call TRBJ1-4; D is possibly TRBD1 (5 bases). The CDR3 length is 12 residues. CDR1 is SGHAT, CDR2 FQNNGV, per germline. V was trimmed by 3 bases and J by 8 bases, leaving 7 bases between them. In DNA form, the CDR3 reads TGTGCCAGCAGCTTCGGGGGAGAAAAACTGTTTTTT. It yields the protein CASSFGGEKLFF.

CDR3 residues: CSANPGNEQFF. The CDR3 nucleotides read TGCAGTGCTAACCCCGGGAATGAGCAGTTCTTC. J is TRBJ2-1 and V is TRBV20-1; D is unresolved. This CDR3 comprises 11 residues. The germline CDR1 and CDR2 sequences are DFQATT and SNEGSKA (reference sequence). Trimming removed 4 bases from V and 7 bases from J, with 8 bases in between.

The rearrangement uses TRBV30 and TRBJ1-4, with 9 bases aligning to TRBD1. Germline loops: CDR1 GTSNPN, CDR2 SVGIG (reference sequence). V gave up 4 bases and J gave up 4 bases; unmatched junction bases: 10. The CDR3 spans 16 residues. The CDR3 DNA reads TGTGCCTGGAAGACAGGGGGACGAGGGGGTAATGAAAAACTGTTTTTT. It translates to CAWKTGGRGGNEKLFF.

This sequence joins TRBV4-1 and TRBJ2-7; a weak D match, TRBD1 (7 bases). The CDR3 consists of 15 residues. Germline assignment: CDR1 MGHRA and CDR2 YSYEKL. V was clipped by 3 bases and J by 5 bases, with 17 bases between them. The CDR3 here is CASSQLARGENEQYF. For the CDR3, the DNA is TGCGCCAGCAGCCAGTTGGCCAGGGGGGAAAACGAGCAGTACTTC.

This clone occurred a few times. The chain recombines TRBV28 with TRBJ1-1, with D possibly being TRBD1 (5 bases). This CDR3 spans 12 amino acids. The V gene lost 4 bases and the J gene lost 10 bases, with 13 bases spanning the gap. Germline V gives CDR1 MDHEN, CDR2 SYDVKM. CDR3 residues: CASSSFDRGAFF. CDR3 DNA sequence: TGTGCCAGCAGTTCTTTCGACAGAGGAGCTTTCTTT.

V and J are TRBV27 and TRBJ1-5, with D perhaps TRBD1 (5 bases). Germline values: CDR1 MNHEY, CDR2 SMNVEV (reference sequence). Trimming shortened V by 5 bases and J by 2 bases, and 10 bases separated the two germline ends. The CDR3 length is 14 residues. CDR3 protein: CASSPGGGNQPQHF. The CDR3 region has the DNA TGTGCCAGCAGTCCCGGGGGAGGCAATCAGCCCCAGCATTTT.

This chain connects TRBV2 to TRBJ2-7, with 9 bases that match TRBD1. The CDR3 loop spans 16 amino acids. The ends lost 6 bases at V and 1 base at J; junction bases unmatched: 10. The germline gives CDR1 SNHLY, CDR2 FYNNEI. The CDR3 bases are TGTGCCAGCAGCCACCTCCGGGACAGGGTATCCTACGAGCAGTACTTC. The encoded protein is CASSHLRDRVSYEQYF.

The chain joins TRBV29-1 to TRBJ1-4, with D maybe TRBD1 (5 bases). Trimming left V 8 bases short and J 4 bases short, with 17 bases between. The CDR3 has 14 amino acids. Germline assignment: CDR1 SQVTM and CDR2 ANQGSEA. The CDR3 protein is CSIGAGPVNEKLFF. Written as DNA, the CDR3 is TGCAGCATCGGCGCGGGGCCTGTTAATGAAAAACTGTTTTTT.

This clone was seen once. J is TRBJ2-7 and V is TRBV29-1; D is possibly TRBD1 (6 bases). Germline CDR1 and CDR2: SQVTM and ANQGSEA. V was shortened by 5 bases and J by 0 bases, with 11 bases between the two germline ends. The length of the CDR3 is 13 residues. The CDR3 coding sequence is TGCAGCGTTACCGGGACACTCTCCTACGAGCAGTACTTC. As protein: CSVTGTLSYEQYF.

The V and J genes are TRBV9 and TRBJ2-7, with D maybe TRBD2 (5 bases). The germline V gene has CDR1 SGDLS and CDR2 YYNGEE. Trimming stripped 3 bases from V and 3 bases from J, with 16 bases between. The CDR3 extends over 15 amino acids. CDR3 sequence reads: CASSADYQPRYEQYF. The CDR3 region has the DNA TGTGCCAGCAGCGCTGACTACCAACCACGCTACGAGCAGTACTTC.

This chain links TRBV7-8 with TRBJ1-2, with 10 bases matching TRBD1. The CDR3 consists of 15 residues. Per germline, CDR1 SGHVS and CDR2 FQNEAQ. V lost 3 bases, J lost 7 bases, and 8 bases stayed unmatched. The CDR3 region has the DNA TGTGCCAGCAGCTTGTCGACAGGGGGCAAGGGTGGCTACACCTTC. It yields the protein CASSLSTGGKGGYTF.

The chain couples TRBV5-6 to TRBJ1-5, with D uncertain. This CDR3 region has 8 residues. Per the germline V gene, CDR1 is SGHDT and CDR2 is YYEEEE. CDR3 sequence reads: CTGQPQHF. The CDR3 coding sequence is TGTACTGGTCAGCCCCAGCATTTT.

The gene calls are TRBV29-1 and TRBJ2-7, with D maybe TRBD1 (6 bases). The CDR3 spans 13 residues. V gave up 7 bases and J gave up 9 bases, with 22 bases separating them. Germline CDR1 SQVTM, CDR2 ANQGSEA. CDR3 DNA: TGCAGCGCGACGATGACCAGGGGAACAGGGCAGTACTTC. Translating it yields CSATMTRGTGQYF.

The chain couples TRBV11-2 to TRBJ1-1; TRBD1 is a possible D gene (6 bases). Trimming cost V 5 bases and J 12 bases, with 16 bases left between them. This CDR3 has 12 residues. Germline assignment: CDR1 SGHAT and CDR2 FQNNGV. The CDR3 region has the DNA TGTGCCAGCAGCGGGGGGGCCTCGGCGACTTTCTTT. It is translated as CASSGGASATFF.

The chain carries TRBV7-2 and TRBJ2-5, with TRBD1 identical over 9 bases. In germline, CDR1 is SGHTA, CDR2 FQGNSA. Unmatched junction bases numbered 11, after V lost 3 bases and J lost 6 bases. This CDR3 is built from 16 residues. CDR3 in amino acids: CASSFDGTGFSKTQYF. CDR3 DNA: TGTGCCAGCAGCTTCGATGGGACAGGGTTTAGTAAGACCCAGTACTTC.

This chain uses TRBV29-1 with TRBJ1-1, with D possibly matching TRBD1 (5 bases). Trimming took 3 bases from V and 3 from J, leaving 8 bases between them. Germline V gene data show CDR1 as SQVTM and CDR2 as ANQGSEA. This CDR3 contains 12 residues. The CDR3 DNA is TGCAGCGTTGACGGGGGGGACACTGAAGCTTTCTTT. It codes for CSVDGGDTEAFF. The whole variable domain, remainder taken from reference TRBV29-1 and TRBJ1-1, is SAVISQKPSRDICQRGTSLTIQCQVDSQVTMMFWYRQQPGQSLTLIATANQGSEATYESGFVIDKFPISRPNLTFSTLTVSNMSPEDSSIYLCSVDGGDTEAFFGQGTRLTVV.

The CDR3 protein is CASSVSGGMNTEAFF. The CDR3 nucleotides read TGTGCCAGCAGCGTGTCAGGGGGCATGAACACTGAAGCTTTCTTT. The chain joins TRBV9 to TRBJ1-1, with 8 bases that match TRBD1. The CDR3 covers 15 residues. Germline values: CDR1 SGDLS, CDR2 YYNGEE. Unmatched junction bases numbered 3, after V lost 2 bases and J lost 0 bases.

CDR3 residues: CASSSGRSDQPQHF. CDR3 nucleotides: TGTGCCAGCAGTTCAGGGAGGTCCGATCAGCCCCAGCATTTT. The chain couples TRBV7-9 to TRBJ1-5, with D perhaps TRBD1 (5 bases). The CDR3 has 14 amino acids. With 6 bases removed from V and 5 bases from J, the gap between germline ends came to 14 bases. Germline V lookup: CDR1 SEHNR, CDR2 FQNEAQ (reference sequence).

CDR3 sequence: CASSQTGILTDTQYF. CDR3 bases: TGTGCCAGCAGCCAGACAGGGATCCTCACAGATACGCAGTATTTT. The chain combines TRBV11-1 with TRBJ2-3; TRBD1 matches at 7 bases. Germline assignment: CDR1 SGHAT and CDR2 FQDESV (reference sequence). This CDR3 comprises 15 residues. Trimming at V came to 5 bases and at J to 2 bases, leaving 7 bases not matched to a gene.

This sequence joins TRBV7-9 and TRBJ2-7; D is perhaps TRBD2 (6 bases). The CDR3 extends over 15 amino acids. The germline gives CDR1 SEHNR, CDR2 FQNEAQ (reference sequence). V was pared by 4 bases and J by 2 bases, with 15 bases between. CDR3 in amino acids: CASSSRSAGTYEQYF. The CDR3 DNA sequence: TGTGCCAGCAGCTCTCGCTCTGCGGGGACCTACGAGCAGTACTTC. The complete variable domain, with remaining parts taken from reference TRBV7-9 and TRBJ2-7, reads DTGVSQNPRHKITKRGQNVTFRCDPISEHNRLYWYRQTLGQGPEFLTYFQNEAQLEKSRLLSDRFSAERPKGSFSTLEIQRTEQGDSAMYLCASSSRSAGTYEQYFGPGTRLTVT.

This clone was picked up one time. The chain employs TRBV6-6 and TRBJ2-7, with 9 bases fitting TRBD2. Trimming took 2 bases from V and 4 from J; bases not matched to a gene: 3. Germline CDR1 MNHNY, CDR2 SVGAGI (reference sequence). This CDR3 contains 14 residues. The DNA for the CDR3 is TGTGCCAGCAGTTACGCTAGCGGGAATTACGAGCAGTACTTC. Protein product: CASSYASGNYEQYF.

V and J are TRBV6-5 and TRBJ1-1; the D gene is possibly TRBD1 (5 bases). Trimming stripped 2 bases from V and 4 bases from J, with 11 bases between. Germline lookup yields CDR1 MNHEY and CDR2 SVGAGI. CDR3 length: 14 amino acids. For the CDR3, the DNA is TGTGCCAGCAGTTACGCGAACAGGATCACTGAAGCTTTCTTT. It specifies CASSYANRITEAFF.